These T cell receptor beta chains were read from a single sample in a study of shared T cell receptors in the human thymus. The method was immunoSEQ multiplex PCR; TCRdb's version includes in-frame clones alone and lacks a portion of them. The table shows 55,000 to 75,000 clones, with about 95% occurring only once. Sequenced: thymocytes. The origin of the receptors is a human donor. Both conserved end residues are part of each CDR3. The order of the fields is clone size, D gene, J gene, CDR3 length, V gene, CDR3 DNA, CDR3 protein. A D gene is named only where the DNA matches it firmly. Size is stated for part of the rows, as once, few or many counts, or as a class when the clone is expanded.

.	.	TRBJ1-5	16	TRBV21-1	TGTGCCAGCAGCAACAGGTGGACAGGGGTCCGTCAGCCCCAGCATTTT	CASSNRWTGVRQPQHF
once	.	TRBJ2-1	13	TRBV5-5	TGTGCCAGCAGCTTGGGGGCTTACAATGAGCAGTTCTTC	CASSLGAYNEQFF
.	.	TRBJ1-6	13	TRBV4-1	TGCGCCAGCAGACAGAGCACCTATTCACCCCTCCACTTT	CASRQSTYSPLHF
.	TRBD1	TRBJ1-2	15	TRBV5-4	TGTGCCAGCAGTTTCCGGGACAGGGGGCTAGGTGGCTACACCTTC	CASSFRDRGLGGYTF
once	TRBD1	TRBJ2-7	15	TRBV27	TGTGCCAGCACCTACGACAGGGGGGGATCCTACGAGCAGTACTTC	CASTYDRGGSYEQYF
.	.	TRBJ2-3	15	TRBV7-2	TGTGCCAGCAGCTTGGGGGGGCTCAACACAGATACGCAGTATTTT	CASSLGGLNTDTQYF
.	TRBD1	TRBJ2-3	14	TRBV19	TGTGCCAGCCACCGGACAGGAGGCACAGATACGCAGTATTTT	CASHRTGGTDTQYF
.	.	TRBJ2-7	13	TRBV4-3	TGCGCCAGCAGCGAGCGGCAGTGGAGCCAGCAGTACTTC	CASSERQWSQQYF
.	TRBD2	TRBJ2-3	17	TRBV5-1	TGCGCCAGCAGCTTGGAGGAGCGGGGGGCCGCCGCAGATACGCAGTATTTT	CASSLEERGAAADTQYF
.	.	TRBJ2-1	18	TRBV7-2	TGTGCCAGCAGCTTGAAGCGGTTGGTCCCGGGACCACTCAATGAGCAGTTCTTC	CASSLKRLVPGPLNEQFF
.	.	TRBJ2-1	14	TRBV6-6	TGTGCCAGCAGTTACGGTTTCAGGAACAATGAGCAGTTCTTC	CASSYGFRNNEQFF
.	.	TRBJ1-3	15	TRBV2	TGTGCCAGCAGTGAAGGGGAGCCCTGCGGAAACACCATATATTTT	CASSEGEPCGNTIYF
.	.	TRBJ1-2	14	TRBV6-6	TGTGCCAGCAGCCTCAGGGGCATAAACTATGGCTACACCTTC	CASSLRGINYGYTF
.	.	TRBJ1-1	16	TRBV28	TGTGCCAGCAGTTTATTCATTCAGGGAAGAACCACTGAAGCTTTCTTT	CASSLFIQGRTTEAFF
.	TRBD1	TRBJ1-4	19	TRBV7-9	TGTGCCAGCAGCTTATTTGGGGGACAGGGGGCGCGATCTAATGAAAAACTGTTTTTT	CASSLFGGQGARSNEKLFF
.	.	TRBJ2-7	15	TRBV5-1	TGCGCCAGCAGCCCGGGGTGGGCCTGGAACTACGAGCAGTACTTC	CASSPGWAWNYEQYF
.	.	TRBJ1-1	13	TRBV15	TGTGCCACCAGCAGAGGTAGAGACACTGAAGCTTTCTTT	CATSRGRDTEAFF
.	.	TRBJ1-3	14	TRBV6-5	TGTGCCAGCAGTTACGACCGTACTGGAAACACCATATATTTT	CASSYDRTGNTIYF
.	TRBD1	TRBJ1-4	18	TRBV10-2	TGCGCCGGGGACAGGCCCCCTCCAACCCATACAACTAATGAAAAACTGTTTTTT	CAGDRPPPTHTTNEKLFF
once	TRBD2	TRBJ2-4	16	TRBV28	TGTGCCAGCAGTTCTGCGCGGGGGAAAGTCAAAAACATTCAGTACTTC	CASSSARGKVKNIQYF
.	.	TRBJ1-3	19	TRBV7-2	TGTGCCAGCAGCCCGCAAGCCGGGCAGGGGAATTTTCAGGAAGACACCATATATTTT	CASSPQAGQGNFQEDTIYF
.	.	TRBJ1-2	13	TRBV27	TGTGCCAGCAGTTTAGGGGGGGCCTATGGCTACACCTTC	CASSLGGAYGYTF
.	.	TRBJ1-3	14	TRBV7-2	TGTGCCAGCAGCTCTAAGGGCTCTGGAAACACCATATATTTT	CASSSKGSGNTIYF
.	TRBD2	TRBJ2-3	16	TRBV5-1	TGCGCCAGCAGCTTGCCTAGCGGGGGGGCCACAGATACGCAGTATTTT	CASSLPSGGATDTQYF
.	.	TRBJ2-2	17	TRBV7-2	TGTGCCAGCAGCTTAAACCCGACAAATGCGAACACCGGGGAGCTGTTTTTT	CASSLNPTNANTGELFF